This T cell receptor beta chain was identified in a study of CD8+ T cells in alopecia areata. Study-wide points: Clonality in lesional scalp, especially alopecia totalis/universalis, exceeded that of normal scalp. With patients, TCR sharing proved less clear than in mice, a difference possibly related to HLA.

This clone was detected only a few times. Antigen: not known. V dropped 1 base and J dropped 0 bases, with 4 bases sitting between them. The germline V gene has CDR1 SEHNR and CDR2 FQNEAQ (reference sequence). This CDR3 spans 14 amino acids. Sequencing templates came from extracted RNA that was reverse transcribed into cDNA. The table came from immunoSEQ multiplex PCR; TCRdb's copy has only in-frame clones and leaves some out. The data show 200,000 to 250,000 clones, approximately 53% seen once. PBMCs, the starting material, were the source of sorted CD4+ and CD8+ T cells. The clonotype originates from a human donor in good health. The source material was CD8+ T cells sorted from blood. This rearrangement joins TRBV7-9 to TRBJ1-3; D is unclear. The CDR3 DNA reads TGTGCCAGCAGCTTAGTGGTCTCTGGAAACACCATATATTTT. Amino acids: CASSLVVSGNTIYF. Complete variable domain (other parts from reference TRBV7-9 and TRBJ1-3): DTGVSQNPRHKITKRGQNVTFRCDPISEHNRLYWYRQTLGQGPEFLTYFQNEAQLEKSRLLSDRFSAERPKGSFSTLEIQRTEQGDSAMYLCASSLVVSGNTIYFGEGSWLTVV.